This TCR beta chain was captured by sequencing in a study of blood T cell repertoires in COVID-19. Study background: Sites across the United States, Italy and Spain contributed samples from acute and convalescent COVID-19. Nucleic acid was either cDNA or gDNA, and it came from T cells, B-cell-depleted T cells, or PBMCs.

V trimming: 2 bases; J trimming: 2 bases; junction bases outside the gene matches: 7. Germline values: CDR1 KGHSH, CDR2 LQKENI. This CDR3 spans 17 amino acids. Profiled with immunoSEQ multiplex PCR; TCRdb holds only in-frame clones, not every one. The table has over 100,000 clones, about 76% seen once; the top ten hold more than 7.5%. This chain links TRBV18 with TRBJ1-3; TRBD1 aligns across 9 bases. Sequencing was performed on peripheral blood. The clonotype was recovered from a woman aged 60-75 years with active or convalescent COVID-19. The CDR3 DNA sequence: TGTGCCAGCTCACCAAAACAGGGGGCCTATGCTGGAAACACCATATATTTT. Its protein product is CASSPKQGAYAGNTIYF.